Listed below are T cell receptor beta chains from one sample, sequenced in a study of shared clonotypes between healthy human individuals. Method: immunoSEQ multiplex PCR; TCRdb's copy keeps in-frame clones and lacks some. The sample comprises about half a million clones, around 77% of which are singletons, and 12% rests with the top ten. Input material: PBMCs. Source of these receptors: a woman in her forties in good health. Some clones in this sample may be carry-over from other donors' samples. Both conserved end residues are part of each CDR3. D genes are given only for firm matches. Clone size appears in some rows only: once, few, many, or a class for an expanded clone.

V gene: TRBV30
J gene: TRBJ1-1
clone size: few
D gene: -
CDR3 protein: CAWSGQGHTEAFF
CDR3 DNA: TGTGCCTGGAGTGGTCAGGGGCACACTGAAGCTTTCTTT

V gene: TRBV9
J gene: TRBJ2-5
clone size: -
D gene: -
CDR3 protein: CASSVGPKETQYF
CDR3 DNA: TGTGCCAGCAGCGTAGGGCCTAAAGAGACCCAGTACTTC

V gene: TRBV30
J gene: TRBJ1-4
clone size: -
D gene: TRBD1
CDR3 protein: CAWSKRGHEKLFF
CDR3 DNA: TGTGCCTGGAGCAAAAGGGGGCATGAAAAACTGTTTTTT

V gene: TRBV28
J gene: TRBJ1-3
clone size: -
D gene: -
CDR3 protein: CASSRGSGNTIYF
CDR3 DNA: TGTGCCAGCTCTAGGGGGTCCGGAAACACCATATATTTT

V gene: TRBV19
J gene: TRBJ2-7
clone size: -
D gene: TRBD1
CDR3 protein: CASSIGTTGQGWEQYF
CDR3 DNA: TGTGCCAGTAGTATAGGGACAACGGGACAGGGTTGGGAGCAGTACTTC

V gene: TRBV28
J gene: TRBJ1-5
clone size: -
D gene: -
CDR3 protein: CASSPGTPNQPQHF
CDR3 DNA: TGTGCCAGCAGCCCCGGGACACCGAATCAGCCCCAGCATTTT

V gene: TRBV7-2
J gene: TRBJ1-5
clone size: -
D gene: -
CDR3 protein: CASSRGGRGNQPQHF
CDR3 DNA: TGTGCCAGCAGCCGCGGGGGGCGGGGCAATCAGCCCCAGCATTTT

V gene: TRBV19
J gene: TRBJ1-1
clone size: once
D gene: -
CDR3 protein: CASSIAVNRGAFF
CDR3 DNA: TGTGCCAGTAGTATAGCGGTTAACCGGGGAGCTTTCTTT

V gene: TRBV18
J gene: TRBJ2-1
clone size: few
D gene: -
CDR3 protein: CASSPPTEVGEQFF
CDR3 DNA: TGTGCCAGCTCACCACCGACCGAAGTCGGTGAGCAGTTCTTC

V gene: TRBV6-5
J gene: TRBJ2-5
clone size: -
D gene: -
CDR3 protein: CASSYGQQETQYF
CDR3 DNA: TGTGCCAGCAGTTACGGTCAACAAGAGACCCAGTACTTC

V gene: TRBV10-3
J gene: TRBJ2-5
clone size: -
D gene: -
CDR3 protein: CAISESEETQYF
CDR3 DNA: TGTGCCATCAGTGAATCGGAGGAGACCCAGTACTTC

V gene: TRBV6-6
J gene: TRBJ2-2
clone size: -
D gene: -
CDR3 protein: CASSKLAPNTGELFF
CDR3 DNA: TGTGCCAGCAGTAAACTAGCTCCGAACACCGGGGAGCTGTTTTTT

V gene: TRBV5-1
J gene: TRBJ2-5
clone size: -
D gene: TRBD1
CDR3 protein: CASSDHRGRVTQYF
CDR3 DNA: TGCGCCAGCAGCGATCACAGGGGGCGGGTGACCCAGTACTTC